One sample yielded the 6 T cell receptor beta chains listed below, sequenced in a study of blood T cell repertoires in COVID-19. The protocol was immunoSEQ multiplex PCR, while the TCRdb copy is restricted to in-frame clones and leaves out a portion. Of about 190,000 clones listed, 70% to 90% are singletons. Sequenced sample: peripheral blood. The receptors originated from a woman in her 70s with active or convalescent COVID-19.

V gene TRBV6-1 combines with J gene TRBJ2-2, with D possibly TRBD2 on 5 matching bases. Between the trimmed V and J ends, which lost 2 bases and 7 bases, there was a span of 11 bases. There are 14 residues in the CDR3. Germline assignment: CDR1 MNHNS and CDR2 SASEGT. In DNA form, the CDR3 reads TGTGCCAGCAGTGAACTAGCTAAAGGCGGGGAGCTGTTTTTT. This gives the protein CASSELAKGGELFF.

The DNA for the CDR3 is TGCGCCAGCAGGGCCGGGACAGGGGGAGAGACCCAGTACTTC. Amino acids: CASRAGTGGETQYF. V and J are TRBV5-1 and TRBJ2-5; 11 bases line up with TRBD1. The CDR3 spans 14 residues. The V gene end was trimmed by 5 bases and the J gene end by 4 bases; junction bases not matched to a gene: 4. CDR1 is SGHRS, CDR2 YFSETQ, per germline.

The gene calls are TRBV7-9 and TRBJ2-7; TRBD1 agrees at 7 bases. This CDR3 has 15 residues. Germline-derived CDR1 and CDR2 are SEHNR and FQNEAQ (reference sequence). After removal of 4 bases from V and 6 bases from J, the junction contained 12 bases not matched to a gene. In DNA form, the CDR3 reads TGTGCCAGCAGCTCTCGGACAGGAAAAAGCACCGAGCAGTACTTC. This gives the protein CASSSRTGKSTEQYF.

This clone was found a few times. V usage is TRBV28 and J usage is TRBJ2-7; 10 bases are a match to TRBD2. The CDR3 covers 12 residues. CDR1 is MDHEN, CDR2 SYDVKM, per germline. The V gene end was trimmed by 8 bases and the J gene end by 4 bases; junction bases not matched to a gene: 2. CDR3 amino acids: CASGSGRYEQYF. The DNA of the CDR3 is TGTGCCAGCGGTAGCGGGAGGTACGAGCAGTACTTC. The entire variable domain, with the rest obtained from reference TRBV28 and TRBJ2-7, is as follows: DVKVTQSSRYLVKRTGEKVFLECVQDMDHENMFWYRQDPGLGLRLIYFSYDVKMKEKGDIPEGYSVSREKKERFSLILESASTNQTSMYLCASGSGRYEQYFGPGTRLTVT.

V gene TRBV6-1 combines with J gene TRBJ1-5; 9 bases fit TRBD1. The CDR3 spans 15 residues. Trimming cost V 8 bases and J 3 bases; bases outside gene matches: 8. Germline V lookup: CDR1 MNHNS, CDR2 SASEGT. In nucleotides, the CDR3 is TGTGCCAGCGGTGTACAGGGGGCGGCCAATCAGCCCCAGCATTTT. Its translation: CASGVQGAANQPQHF.

V gene TRBV6-5 combines with J gene TRBJ1-1; TRBD1 matches 8 bases. The trim removed 6 bases at V and 5 bases at J, leaving 5 bases unmatched. The CDR3 is 13 amino acids. The germline gives CDR1 MNHEY, CDR2 SVGAGI. The CDR3 DNA reads TGTGCCAGCAGGAAACAGGGGGAAACTGAAGCTTTCTTT. This codes for CASRKQGETEAFF.